This T cell receptor (beta chain) came from a study of blood T cell repertoires in COVID-19. Clones were sequenced by immunoSEQ multiplex PCR, and TCRdb holds only the in-frame ones, with some missing. This table holds 90,000 to 100,000 clones, about nine tenths found once. CDR3 length: 14 residues. Per germline, CDR1 SGHTA and CDR2 FQGNSA. V trimming: 4 bases; J trimming: 5 bases; junction bases outside the gene matches: 6. The source of this sequence is a man aged 45-60 years with acute or convalescent COVID-19. The chain recombines TRBV7-2 with TRBJ1-2, with TRBD1 identical over 8 bases. Sequencing was carried out using peripheral blood. The CDR3 protein is CASSWGTGVYGYTF. CDR3 nucleotides: TGTGCCAGCAGCTGGGGGACAGGCGTGTATGGCTACACCTTC.